The 22 T cell receptor beta chains below all came from one sample that was sequenced in a study of blood T cells in healthy people across ages. Alongside a J-beta primer mix, a sample-barcoded 5' primer served in a second PCR lasting about 7 to 11 cycles. TCRdb reprocessed the 5' RACE reads via MiXCR and lists one record per CDR3 protein. The data contain some 1.8 million distinct CDR3 sequences, about two fifths of them singletons. The specimen was blood. These receptors all stem from a human donor in good health.

On this clonotype itself: One end of the junction does not line up with germline, which may come from a read error. The chain's CDR3 is CASSLGTGYSNRPQHF. For the CDR3, the DNA is TGTGCCAGCAGCTTAGGGACAGGTTATAGCAATCGGCCCCAGCATTTT. The chain employs TRBV7-2 and TRBJ1-5; 7 bases are shared with TRBD1. Germline CDR1 reads SGHTA; CDR2 reads FQGNSA. The CDR3 runs to 16 residues.

The chain uses TRBV4-2 and TRBJ2-3; D call uncertain. The CDR3 is 14 residues long. V lost 0 bases, J lost 0 bases, and 4 bases lay in between. The V gene's germline CDR1 is LGHNA and CDR2 YNFKEQ. CDR3 nucleotide sequence: TGTGCCAGCAGCCAAGAGAGTAGCACAGATACGCAGTATTTT. Translated: CASSQESSTDTQYF.

V gene TRBV5-5 combines with J gene TRBJ2-7; D not resolved. Trimming left V 6 bases short and J 0 bases short, with 10 bases between. This CDR3 comprises 13 residues. Germline CDR1 and CDR2: SGHKS and YYEKEE (reference sequence). The CDR3 bases are TGTGCCAGCACCGGGTCAAACTCCTACGAGCAGTACTTC. It yields the protein CASTGSNSYEQYF.

The chain combines TRBV5-8 with TRBJ2-3; TRBD2 aligns across 14 bases. Germline trimming cut 5 bases from V and 4 bases from J; bases unmatched to any gene: 6. The germline V gene has CDR1 SGHTS and CDR2 YDEGEE. There are 16 residues in the CDR3. Here the CDR3 DNA reads TGTGCCAGCAGACTCGGGACTAGCGGGGGTCCAGATACGCAGTATTTT. Amino acids: CASRLGTSGGPDTQYF.

The V gene is TRBV7-2, the J gene TRBJ2-7, with TRBD1 as a possible D gene (6 bases). CDR1 and CDR2 (germline): SGHTA, FQGNSA. This CDR3 region has 14 residues. V was trimmed by 5 bases and J by 6 bases, leaving 17 bases between them. The CDR3 region is CASSARAVGGEQYF. The CDR3 DNA is TGTGCCAGCAGCGCCCGCGCGGTAGGGGGCGAGCAGTACTTC.

This clonotype is a singleton in its sample. The genes are TRBV6-2 or TRBV6-3 and TRBJ2-3; 11 positions agree with TRBD1. The V gene end was trimmed by 2 bases and the J gene end by 2 bases; junction bases not matched to a gene: 9. This CDR3 has 18 residues. CDR1 and CDR2 from the germline V gene are MNHEY and SVGEGT. CDR3 bases: TGTGCCAGCAGTTACGGGGGCTGGACAGGGGGCCCCACAGATACGCAGTATTTT. Protein product: CASSYGGWTGGPTDTQYF.

This chain joins TRBV2 and TRBJ2-7; no definite D call. Germline V CDR1 and CDR2: SNHLY, FYNNEI. Trimming cost V 3 bases and J 3 bases, with 9 bases left between them. The CDR3 spans 13 residues. CDR3 region: CASSDFGSYEQYF. CDR3 sequence (DNA): TGTGCCAGCAGTGATTTTGGCAGCTACGAGCAGTACTTC.

Notes on this clonotype: It may be a read error: a sequence one base away is much more abundant. The chain links TRBV6-5 to TRBJ2-7; D is possibly TRBD1 or TRBD2 (5 bases each). Per the germline V gene, CDR1 is MNHEY and CDR2 is SVGAGI. This CDR3 has 13 amino acids. CDR3 sequence: CASRFGGRYEQHF. The CDR3 DNA reads as TGTGCCAGCAGGTTTGGGGGTCGGTACGAGCAGCACTTC.

In this sample, this clonotype turned up a few times. CDR3 nucleotides: TGCAGTGCTACAGTTCCGGGACTAGCGGTTTTTGAGCAGTTCTTC. It translates to CSATVPGLAVFEQFF. The V gene is TRBV20-1, the J gene TRBJ2-1; TRBD2 agrees at 11 bases. This CDR3 comprises 15 residues. V was pared by 4 bases and J by 9 bases, with 11 bases of the junction left unmatched. The germline V gene encodes CDR1 DFQATT and CDR2 SNEGSKA (reference sequence).

The chain carries TRBV4-1 and TRBJ2-1; D unclear. The CDR3 extends over 13 amino acids. Germline V gene data show CDR1 as MGHRA and CDR2 as YSYEKL. V lost 4 bases to trimming and J lost 13 bases, with 17 bases between them. The CDR3: CASSPRVQETQFF. The CDR3 nucleotides read TGCGCCAGCAGCCCTAGGGTTCAAGAGACCCAGTTCTTC.

This clonotype was counted a single time. The V and J genes are TRBV28 and TRBJ1-2; TRBD1 agrees at 8 bases. The trim removed 2 bases at V and 4 bases at J, leaving 9 bases unmatched. The CDR3 is 16 residues long. In germline, CDR1 is MDHEN, CDR2 SYDVKM. The CDR3 spells CASSLQGAEGAYGYTF. The CDR3 DNA reads TGTGCCAGCAGTTTACAGGGGGCCGAGGGGGCCTATGGCTACACCTTC.

Details on this clonotype: One end of the junction fails to match germline, which may point to a read error. The chain has TRBV20-1 and TRBJ1-2; TRBD1 matches at 9 bases. The V gene's germline CDR1 is DFQATT and CDR2 SNEGSKA (reference sequence). The CDR3 has 16 residues. The CDR3 DNA follows: TGCAGTGCTAGAGACCGCCTGACAGGGGGGGCCTATGACTACACCTTC. Protein: CSARDRLTGGAYDYTF.

The J gene is TRBJ2-3, the V gene TRBV30; TRBD2 might be the D (5 bases). V lost 0 bases, J lost 3 bases, and 7 bases lay in between. The CDR3 length is 13 residues. Germline V lookup: CDR1 GTSNPN, CDR2 SVGIG (reference sequence). The DNA for the CDR3 is TGTGCCTGGAGTGTAAGGACTACAGATACGCAGTATTTT. Its translation is CAWSVRTTDTQYF.

The table lists this clonotype with a few counts. The chain carries TRBV13 and TRBJ1-4; D is unresolved. CDR3 length: 14 residues. The germline CDR1 and CDR2 sequences are PRHDT and FYEKMQ (reference sequence). V was pared by 7 bases and J by 6 bases, with 15 bases between. CDR3 amino acids: CASTSLKGDEKLFF. CDR3 DNA: TGTGCCAGCACCTCCTTAAAGGGAGATGAAAAACTGTTTTTT. Full variable domain (rest looked up from reference TRBV13 and TRBJ1-4): AAGVIQSPRHLIKEKRETATLKCYPIPRHDTVYWYQQGPGQDPQFLISFYEKMQSDKGSIPDRFSAQQFSDYHSELNMSSLELGDSALYFCASTSLKGDEKLFFGSGTQLSVL.

J is TRBJ2-6 and V is TRBV2; possible D gene TRBD2, 5 bases. The CDR3 totals 17 residues. Between the trimmed V and J ends, which lost 10 bases and 2 bases, there was a span of 21 bases. Germline loops: CDR1 SNHLY, CDR2 FYNNEI. CDR3 in DNA: TGTGCCACCGGGATGAGCCAGATAAACACTGGGGCCAACGTCCTGACTTTC. This gives the protein CATGMSQINTGANVLTF.

J is TRBJ1-6 and V is TRBV7-9; D might be TRBD1 (5 bases). In germline, CDR1 is SEHNR, CDR2 FQNEAQ (reference sequence). The CDR3 runs to 16 residues. Trimming removed 5 bases at V and 7 bases at J, with 18 bases between. CDR3 nucleotide sequence: TGTGCCAGCAGCCCACGAGGGGTATCGGGCAATTCACCCCTCCACTTT. Translation gives CASSPRGVSGNSPLHF.

V usage is TRBV6-2 or TRBV6-3 and J usage is TRBJ2-3, with 8 nucleotides matching TRBD2. CDR1 MNHEY and CDR2 SVGEGT come from the germline V gene. Trimming cost V 7 bases and J 2 bases; bases outside gene matches: 11. The CDR3 is 16 amino acids. CDR3 nucleotides: TGTGCCAGCAACGGTCCCAGCGGGGGATTCACAGATACGCAGTATTTT. Translating it yields CASNGPSGGFTDTQYF.

This chain uses TRBV7-2 with TRBJ1-1; D not certain. CDR1 is SGHTA and CDR2 is FQGNSA in the germline V gene. The CDR3 length is 16 residues. Deletions cut 1 base from V and 4 bases from J, with 16 bases between. CDR3 nucleotide sequence: TGTGCCAGCAGCTTAGACCGGACGATGTATATCACTGAAGCTTTCTTT. It translates to CASSLDRTMYITEAFF.

The rearrangement uses TRBV7-2 and TRBJ1-2, with TRBD1 identical over 8 bases. The J segment lost 7 bases and the V segment lost 6 bases, leaving 7 bases of the junction unmatched. Germline CDR1 is SGHTA and CDR2 is FQGNSA. The CDR3 length is 13 residues. The CDR3 DNA is TGTGCCAGCAGGGCCGGACAGGGCCCTGGCTACACCTTC. This sequence encodes CASRAGQGPGYTF.

This chain uses TRBV3-1 with TRBJ2-5, with D possibly TRBD1 on 6 matching bases. The length of the CDR3 is 15 residues. The V and J ends lost 3 bases and 3 bases respectively, with 14 bases between them. CDR1 and CDR2 (germline): LGHDT, YNNKEL (reference sequence). The CDR3: CASSQDTGLEETQYF. The CDR3 bases are TGTGCCAGCAGCCAGGATACAGGGCTGGAAGAGACCCAGTACTTC.

This clonotype was counted only a few times. The gene calls are TRBV27 and TRBJ1-2; D is uncertain. The germline V and J ends were trimmed by 5 bases and 4 bases, with 20 bases remaining between them. The germline V gene has CDR1 MNHEY and CDR2 SMNVEV (reference sequence). CDR3 size: 16 residues. Here the CDR3 DNA reads TGTGCCAGCAGTCCTGGGCCGATGGGAGGCCCCTATGGCTACACCTTC. This translates into CASSPGPMGGPYGYTF.

This rearrangement joins TRBV7-2 to TRBJ2-1; D remains ambiguous. Deletions cut 4 bases from V and 4 bases from J, with 8 bases between. Germline V gene sequence: CDR1 SGHTA, CDR2 FQGNSA. The CDR3 is made up of 13 amino acids. The DNA of the CDR3 is TGTGCCAGCAGCTACAGAGCTTACAATGAGCAGTTCTTC. Protein: CASSYRAYNEQFF.